The following is a TCR beta chain sequence with its context. Its antigen is undetermined. This sample was included in a study of identical twins. Each CDR3 protein is one row after TCRdb ran MiXCR on the 5' RACE reads. The sample includes 400,000 to 600,000 distinct CDR3 sequences, approximately 20% of them seen just once. The study, taken as a whole, reports: Conclusions came from cross-sectional statistical analysis, not from following the same donors. Researchers reported excess low generation probability among twin-shared out-of-frame alpha sequences. Zero-insertion results could be subject to partial confounding by invariant MAIT and iNKT cells.

There are 16 residues in the CDR3. Between the trimmed V and J ends, which lost 7 bases and 4 bases, there was a span of 22 bases. Germline V gene data show CDR1 as SGHDN and CDR2 as FVKESK. This sample was shared with a second study, whose subject was yellow fever vaccine responses in identical twins.

The clonotype comes from a woman aged 18-29 years in good health. This chain uses TRBV14 with TRBJ1-2, with D tentatively TRBD1 (5 bases). The sample taken for sequencing was CD4+ T cells sorted from blood. Written as DNA, the CDR3 is TGTGCCAGCAAGCCGTCCGGCAGGGAATGGAGCTATGGCTACACCTTC. This translates into CASKPSGREWSYGYTF.